This TCR beta chain was captured by sequencing in a study of T cell clonality in common variable immunodeficiency. Regarding the study as a whole: Common variable immunodeficiency TCR beta sequences reportedly had fewer deletions and N-nucleotide insertions.

The CDR3 contains 13 residues. CDR1 and CDR2 from the germline V gene are SNHLY and FYNNEI. Trimming pared 7 bases from V and 4 bases from J, leaving 13 bases between. Method: immunoSEQ multiplex PCR; TCRdb's copy keeps in-frame clones and lacks some. The sample lists roughly 23,000 clones, none appearing once, the ten largest making up roughly 9%. This clone was counted at least ten times. The antigen is unknown. With the read ending 3 residues before the CDR3 end, the germline J gene is used to fill in that end. The source is a human donor with common variable immunodeficiency. The chain recombines TRBV2 with TRBJ2-5; TRBD1 is a possible D gene (6 bases). Sequences were obtained from peripheral blood mononuclear cells. CDR3 bases read: TGTGCCAGCAACCTCATAGGGGGAGAGACC. This encodes CASNLIGGET. From start to end, the CDR3 is CASNLIGGETQYF.